Listed below are T cell receptor beta chains from one sample, sequenced in a study of cytomegalovirus exposure and HLA in healthy donors. The data were produced by immunoSEQ multiplex PCR, yet TCRdb's version contains in-frame clones alone and is incomplete. The table records 110,000 to 150,000 clones, approximately 94% of them present only once. What was sequenced was PBMCs. The origin of the receptors is a man between 18 and 35 years old in good health and CMV-seropositive. CDR3s include the opening cysteine and the closing phenylalanine or tryptophan. The D gene is left open where the match is weak. Some rows mark clone size as missing; the rest say once, few, many or name a class of expanded clone.

j_call d_call clone_size v_call cdr3_aa cdr3_nt
TRBJ2-7 . . TRBV6-1 CASSEALRQADEQYF TGTGCCAGCAGTGAAGCGCTCCGACAGGCGGACGAGCAGTACTTC
TRBJ2-7 . . TRBV28 CASSSPYEQYF TGTGCCAGCAGCTCCCCCTACGAGCAGTACTTC
TRBJ1-3 . . TRBV28 CASSFGGYSGNTIYF TGTGCCAGCAGTTTTGGCGGGTACTCTGGAAACACCATATATTTT
TRBJ2-1 . . TRBV14 CASSPRISSYNEQFF TGTGCCAGCAGCCCTAGGATTTCTAGTTACAATGAGCAGTTCTTC
TRBJ1-2 . . TRBV19 CASSEGLYGYTF TGTGCCAGCAGTGAAGGACTCTATGGCTACACCTTC
TRBJ2-3 TRBD2 . TRBV2 CASSEWLAGVKDTQYF TGTGCCAGCAGTGAATGGCTAGCGGGAGTAAAAGATACGCAGTATTTT
TRBJ2-2 . . TRBV30 CAWTRGGSTGELFF TGTGCCTGGACCAGGGGAGGGAGCACCGGGGAGCTGTTTTTT
TRBJ2-7 . once TRBV19 CASSPRQGNRYEQYF TGTGCCAGTAGTCCACGCCAGGGGAATCGGTACGAGCAGTACTTC
TRBJ1-4 . . TRBV28 CASSSPTGANEKLFF TGTGCCAGCAGTTCCCCAACCGGGGCTAATGAAAAACTGTTTTTT
TRBJ2-7 TRBD2 . TRBV11-2 CASRESGRSPYEQYF TGTGCCAGCAGGGAAAGCGGGAGGTCTCCCTACGAGCAGTACTTC
TRBJ2-2 TRBD1 . TRBV5-1 CASSWGTGETGELFF TGCGCCAGCAGCTGGGGGACAGGGGAAACCGGGGAGCTGTTTTTT
TRBJ2-5 TRBD1 . TRBV28 CASSTKGATRETQYF TGTGCCAGCAGTACAAAGGGGGCCACACGAGAGACCCAGTACTTC
TRBJ1-2 . . TRBV15 CATGGGDGYTF TGTGCCACCGGGGGAGGGGATGGCTACACCTTC
TRBJ2-2 . . TRBV6-1 CASSEGYYTGELFF TGTGCCAGCAGTGAAGGCTACTACACCGGGGAGCTGTTTTTT
TRBJ2-3 TRBD2 . TRBV2 CASAPASGRLSQYF TGTGCCAGCGCTCCCGCTAGCGGGAGGTTATCGCAGTATTTT
TRBJ2-7 TRBD1 . TRBV28 CASSSTHRGSPYEQYF TGTGCCAGCAGTTCCACACACAGGGGGAGCCCCTACGAGCAGTACTTC
TRBJ1-1 . once TRBV10-3 CAISAGGYGTEAFF TGTGCCATCAGTGCGGGGGGCTACGGCACTGAAGCTTTCTTT
TRBJ2-7 TRBD1 . TRBV6-6 CASSRDRDEQYF TGTGCCAGCAGCCGGGACAGGGACGAGCAGTACTTC
TRBJ1-2 . . TRBV5-6 CASSGFGTPTYGYTF TGTGCCAGCAGCGGCTTTGGCACACCAACCTATGGCTACACCTTC
TRBJ1-4 . once TRBV6-5 CASRLRTATNEKLFF TGTGCCAGCAGGCTTAGGACAGCAACTAATGAAAAACTGTTTTTT
TRBJ1-1 . once TRBV30 CAWDTGIATEAFF TGTGCCTGGGACACAGGGATCGCTACTGAAGCTTTCTTT
TRBJ2-3 . . TRBV28 CASSFPFEGRDTDTQYF TGTGCCAGCAGTTTCCCTTTTGAGGGTAGAGACACAGATACGCAGTATTTT
TRBJ2-1 . . TRBV27 CASSFVGASYNEQFF TGTGCCAGCAGTTTCGTGGGGGCATCCTACAATGAGCAGTTCTTC
TRBJ2-1 . . TRBV5-4 CASTVGGGTSYNEQFF TGTGCCAGTACCGTAGGTGGGGGGACCTCCTACAATGAGCAGTTCTTC
TRBJ2-7 TRBD1 . TRBV27 CASSSRDRGANEQYF TGTGCCAGCAGTTCCCGGGACAGGGGCGCAAACGAGCAGTACTTC
TRBJ2-7 . once TRBV19 CASSIKHSANGLYEQYF TGTGCCAGTAGTATTAAACATTCGGCCAATGGACTATACGAGCAGTACTTC
TRBJ1-3 . . TRBV7-9 CASSFGRRDSGNTIYF TGTGCCAGCAGCTTTGGCCGCAGGGACTCTGGAAACACCATATATTTT
TRBJ1-4 TRBD1 . TRBV28 CASSPGQPNEKLFF TGTGCCAGCAGTCCGGGACAGCCGAATGAAAAACTGTTTTTT
TRBJ2-6 . . TRBV30 CAWVAGISGANVLTF TGTGCCTGGGTGGCGGGGATCTCTGGGGCCAACGTCCTGACTTTC
TRBJ2-5 TRBD2 . TRBV30 CAWSAGVVETQYF TGTGCCTGGAGCGCGGGAGTTGTGGAGACCCAGTACTTC
TRBJ2-2 . . TRBV5-1 CASCFGSGNTGELFF TGCGCCAGCTGTTTTGGTAGCGGGAACACCGGGGAGCTGTTTTTT
TRBJ2-7 . few TRBV10-2 CASTPSSREAEQYF TGCGCCAGCACCCCTTCATCAAGGGAGGCTGAGCAGTACTTC
TRBJ2-3 . . TRBV5-1 CASSLNPGADTQYF TGCGCCAGCAGCTTAAACCCCGGGGCAGATACGCAGTATTTT
TRBJ2-1 . . TRBV4-2 CASSQVPSFHEQFF TGTGCCAGCAGCCAAGTCCCTAGCTTCCATGAGCAGTTCTTC
TRBJ2-7 TRBD2 . TRBV18 CASSPFSGSANEQYF TGTGCCAGCTCACCCTTTAGCGGGAGTGCGAACGAGCAGTACTTC
TRBJ2-3 . . TRBV11-3 CASSLGPYTQYF TGTGCCAGCAGCTTAGGGCCCTATACGCAGTATTTT
TRBJ1-3 . . TRBV28 CASSSPGVSSSGNTIYF TGTGCCAGCAGTTCCCCAGGGGTGTCGAGCTCTGGAAACACCATATATTTT
TRBJ1-1 . . TRBV6-6 CASTYGMTGEAFF TGTGCCAGCACCTACGGAATGACAGGTGAAGCTTTCTTT
TRBJ1-6 TRBD1 . TRBV18 CASSPTTGGDSPLHF TGTGCCAGCTCACCAACGACAGGGGGCGACTCACCCCTCCACTTT
TRBJ2-7 TRBD1 . TRBV29-1 CSVESPGQGPYEQYF TGCAGCGTTGAGTCTCCGGGACAGGGCCCCTACGAGCAGTACTTC
TRBJ2-2 . . TRBV28 CASSFQGRTGELFF TGTGCCAGCAGTTTTCAGGGGCGAACCGGGGAGCTGTTTTTT
TRBJ2-7 TRBD2 . TRBV7-3 CASSLGPLRSGRTYEQYF TGTGCCAGCAGCTTAGGGCCCCTGAGGAGCGGGAGGACTTATGAGCAGTACTTC
TRBJ2-7 . . TRBV18 CASSLMGTFNEQYF TGTGCCAGCTCACTCATGGGGACATTTAACGAGCAGTACTTC
TRBJ2-1 TRBD1 . TRBV6-1 CASSEAARQGYDEQFF TGTGCCAGCAGTGAAGCGGCGAGACAGGGGTATGATGAGCAGTTCTTC
TRBJ2-7 . few TRBV7-8 CASTGDRAYEQYF TGTGCCAGCACGGGGGACAGAGCCTACGAGCAGTACTTC
TRBJ1-5 . . TRBV15 CATSRAQDQPQHF TGTGCCACCAGCAGGGCACAAGATCAGCCCCAGCATTTT
TRBJ2-2 TRBD1 few TRBV30 CAWRRTGGAELFF TGTGCCTGGAGACGGACAGGGGGTGCCGAGCTGTTTTTT
TRBJ2-2 . . TRBV5-1 CASSPRENTGELFF TGCGCCAGCAGCCCCAGGGAGAACACCGGGGAGCTGTTTTTT
TRBJ2-2 TRBD2 many TRBV11-3 CASSFREGYSGELFF TGTGCCAGCAGCTTTCGGGAGGGGTATTCCGGGGAGCTGTTTTTT
TRBJ1-5 . . TRBV2 CASSGSRPNQPQHF TGTGCCAGCAGCGGGTCCCGGCCGAATCAGCCCCAGCATTTT
TRBJ2-2 . once TRBV29-1 CSVEGVGGGTGELFF TGCAGCGTTGAAGGAGTCGGGGGTGGCACCGGGGAGCTGTTTTTT
TRBJ2-7 TRBD1 . TRBV5-6 CASSLAGQVLSYEQYF TGTGCCAGCAGCTTGGCCGGACAGGTTCTCAGCTACGAGCAGTACTTC